This passage covers 13 T cell receptor beta chains from one sample sequenced in a study of T cell repertoires in cytomegalovirus infection. TCRdb re-analysed the reads in MiXCR, keeping a single row per CDR3 protein. Altogether tens of thousands of distinct CDR3 sequences are present, about 44% being singletons, with the ten largest covering approximately 93%. These receptors have no known antigen. The starting material was CD8+ T cells from cultured PBMCs, obtained from culture after CMV antigen stimulation. All receptors derive from a human donor in good health (CMV status not recorded). Some clones in this sample may be carry-over from other donors' samples.

This clonotype occurred a few times. The rearrangement joins TRBV7-9 to TRBJ2-5; D not certain. The length of the CDR3 is 13 residues. From germline, CDR1 is SEHNR and CDR2 FQNEAQ (reference sequence). V gave up 5 bases and J gave up 2 bases, with 9 bases separating them. DNA of the CDR3: TGTGCCAGCAGCCCCGACATTCAAGAGACCCAGTACTTC. It translates to CASSPDIQETQYF.

This rearrangement joins TRBV28 to TRBJ2-7; the D gene could be TRBD1 or TRBD2 (5 bases each). V was shortened by 7 bases and J by 0 bases, with 16 bases between the two germline ends. The CDR3 runs to 15 residues. Germline lookup yields CDR1 MDHEN and CDR2 SYDVKM. The CDR3 protein is CASTRGALSSYEQYF. In DNA form, the CDR3 reads TGTGCCAGCACCCGAGGGGCCTTGAGCTCCTACGAGCAGTACTTC.

This sequence joins TRBV7-9 and TRBJ1-2; D gene uncertain. Germline V gene sequence: CDR1 SEHNR, CDR2 FQNEAQ (reference sequence). Deletions cut 0 bases from V and 5 bases from J, with 16 bases between. The CDR3 totals 16 residues. The CDR3 nucleotides read TGTGCCAGCAGCTTAGCGCGGCAGGACTATCGATATGGCTACACCTTC. This gives the protein CASSLARQDYRYGYTF. Combining the CDR3 with reference TRBV7-9 and TRBJ1-2 gives the whole variable domain DTGVSQNPRHKITKRGQNVTFRCDPISEHNRLYWYRQTLGQGPEFLTYFQNEAQLEKSRLLSDRFSAERPKGSFSTLEIQRTEQGDSAMYLCASSLARQDYRYGYTFGSGTRLTVV.

This clonotype occurred many times. The CDR3 spells CASSLGSDEKLFF. The CDR3 DNA reads as TGTGCCAGCAGCTTAGGATCGGACGAAAAACTGTTTTTT. V and J are TRBV11-2 and TRBJ1-4; unclear D gene. Trimming removed 1 base at V and 8 bases at J, with 8 bases between. The CDR3 contains 13 residues. CDR1 is SGHAT and CDR2 is FQNNGV in the germline V gene.

This clonotype has just a few counts. The chain recombines TRBV6-5 with TRBJ1-1; D is uncertain. Germline CDR1 and CDR2: MNHEY and SVGAGI. The CDR3 covers 14 residues. Trimming removed 0 bases at V and 1 base at J, with 6 bases between. CDR3 nucleotides: TGTGCCAGCAGTTACTCGGAGGGGAACACTGAAGCTTTCTTT. Translation: CASSYSEGNTEAFF.

The rearrangement uses TRBV19 and TRBJ1-2; TRBD1 might be the D (5 bases). The germline V and J ends were trimmed by 10 bases and 0 bases, with 18 bases remaining between them. Germline CDR1 is LNHDA and CDR2 is SQIVND (reference sequence). This CDR3 region has 15 residues. Written as DNA, the CDR3 is TGTGCCACCCCATGGGGGGGGATTTCTAACTATGGCTACACCTTC. Its translation: CATPWGGISNYGYTF.

V and J are TRBV7-6 and TRBJ1-1; D is unresolved. CDR3 size: 11 residues. Looked up from germline, CDR1 is SGHVS and CDR2 is FNYEAQ. V was trimmed by 5 bases and J by 4 bases, leaving 5 bases between them. In nucleotides, the CDR3 is TGTGCCAGCAGCCCCGGCACTGAAGCTTTCTTT. It translates to CASSPGTEAFF.

The chain joins TRBV4-1 to TRBJ2-1; D remains unclear. Germline lookup yields CDR1 MGHRA and CDR2 YSYEKL. Trimming cost V 4 bases and J 1 base, with 17 bases left between them. This CDR3 comprises 17 residues. In DNA form, the CDR3 reads TGCGCCAGCAGCCCCTTCTCGCGCCCTCCTTCCTACAATGAGCAGTTCTTC. This translates into CASSPFSRPPSYNEQFF.

This chain uses TRBV7-9 with TRBJ1-1, with a weak D call TRBD1 (6 bases). Trimming pared 3 bases from V and 1 base from J, leaving 12 bases between. CDR1 is SEHNR, CDR2 FQNEAQ, per germline (reference sequence). This CDR3 is built from 15 residues. The CDR3 region has the DNA TGTGCCAGCAGCTTGGTGGGGGGCACGAACACTGAAGCTTTCTTT. Amino acids: CASSLVGGTNTEAFF.

This clonotype was found a few times. This chain joins TRBV6-5 and TRBJ2-7, with D possibly matching TRBD1 (6 bases). This CDR3 has 13 residues. Trimming stripped 5 bases from V and 5 bases from J, with 13 bases between. Germline loops: CDR1 MNHEY, CDR2 SVGAGI. For the CDR3, the DNA is TGTGCCAGCAGTGCACAGGGTGGCAACGAGCAGTACTTC. It is translated as CASSAQGGNEQYF.

This clonotype is a singleton in its sample. The V gene is TRBV12-3 or TRBV12-4, the J gene TRBJ2-1; D gene ambiguous. V was trimmed by 8 bases and J by 0 bases, leaving 11 bases between them. This CDR3 spans 14 amino acids. The CDR3 sequence is CASSNMSSYNEQFF. The CDR3 region has the DNA TGTGCCAGCTCCAACATGAGCTCCTACAATGAGCAGTTCTTC.

V usage is TRBV28 and J usage is TRBJ1-1; 7 nucleotides match TRBD1. Germline CDR1 MDHEN, CDR2 SYDVKM. The V segment lost 0 bases and the J segment 3 bases; nucleotides outside the gene matches: 1. The length of the CDR3 is 14 residues. In DNA, the CDR3 is TGTGCCAGCAGTTTATGCACAGGGGACACTGAAGCTTTCTTT. Its translation: CASSLCTGDTEAFF.

This chain uses TRBV6-5 with TRBJ1-2; D possibly corresponds to TRBD1 (5 bases). The V gene's germline CDR1 is MNHEY and CDR2 SVGAGI. The germline V and J ends were trimmed by 2 bases and 4 bases, with 11 bases remaining between them. This CDR3 comprises 14 residues. The CDR3 loop reads CASSYGALGYGYTF. CDR3 in DNA: TGTGCCAGCAGTTACGGGGCTTTGGGCTATGGCTACACCTTC.